The sequence of this TCR beta chain was determined in a study of tumor-infiltrating lymphocytes in oesophageal squamous cell carcinoma. TCRdb re-called the PCR reads through MiXCR, storing one row per CDR3 protein. The table shows about 24,000 distinct CDR3 sequences, with around 40% occurring only once. The CDR3 sequence is 18 residues long. Germline V gene sequence: CDR1 MNHGY, CDR2 SAAAGT. Trimming removed 5 bases from V and 1 base from J, with 18 bases in between. This clonotype was seen more than once but under ten times. The sequence derives from a male donor with esophageal squamous cell carcinoma. The genes are TRBV6-8 and TRBJ2-6; tentatively, D is TRBD2 (6 bases). Sequenced sample: esophageal tumor tissue. The CDR3 DNA reads TGTGCCAGCAGTGTGGCAGTTAGAGGAGGGTCTGGGGCCAACGTCCTGACTTTC. Translating it yields CASSVAVRGGSGANVLTF.